This T cell receptor (beta chain) was documented in a study of T-cell reconstitution after alpha-beta-depleted transplantation in children. This clonotype was seen repeatedly, ten times or more. This sample's TCRbeta library carried unique molecular identifier barcodes. TCRdb processed the PCR reads anew with MiXCR; each CDR3 protein has one entry. The data contain about 110,000 distinct CDR3 sequences, 5% to 8% of them singletons. Sequencing used PBMCs, mostly from graft donor cells, obtained 360 days after TCRalphabeta/CD19-depleted stem cell transplant. The TCR comes from a male patient between 2 and 15 years old who had a stem cell transplant for acute lymphoblastic leukemia, so the T cells may come from the graft donor.

CDR3 bases: TGTGCCACCCGGGAGAACACCGGGGAGCTGTTTTTT. Protein sequence: CATRENTGELFF. The chain employs TRBV10-3 and TRBJ2-2; D perhaps matches TRBD2 (5 bases). The CDR3 has 12 amino acids. Germline V gives CDR1 ENHRY, CDR2 SYGVKD. V was cut by 10 bases and J by 1 base, with 7 bases left in between.